This is a list of T cell receptor beta chains from one sample in a study of OX40 agonist ivuxolimab in advanced cancers. Method: immunoSEQ multiplex PCR; TCRdb's copy keeps in-frame clones and lacks some. This table holds some 66,000 clones, roughly 80% found once. The sample here was CD4+ or CD8+ T cells sorted from blood, taken in a trial of the OX40 agonist ivuxolimab. Receptor source: an adult with an advanced solid tumor such as melanoma, head and neck, liver or kidney cancer. CDR3s include the opening cysteine and the closing phenylalanine or tryptophan. Fields, in order: D gene, J gene, V gene, clone size, CDR3 protein, CDR3 DNA. D genes are given only for firm matches. Only part of the rows carry a size: once, few, many, or a class if the clone is expanded.

D gene: TRBD2
J gene: TRBJ2-5
V gene: TRBV2
clone size: .
CDR3 protein: CASSESGGGAQYF
CDR3 DNA: TGTGCCAGCAGTGAGAGCGGGGGCGGGGCCCAGTACTTC

D gene: .
J gene: TRBJ1-4
V gene: TRBV15
clone size: .
CDR3 protein: CATSRGTGRLFF
CDR3 DNA: TGTGCCACCAGCAGAGGGACGGGACGACTGTTTTTT

D gene: .
J gene: TRBJ2-5
V gene: TRBV19
clone size: once
CDR3 protein: CASSIVASKETQYF
CDR3 DNA: TGTGCCAGTAGTATAGTTGCCAGCAAAGAGACCCAGTACTTC

D gene: .
J gene: TRBJ2-1
V gene: TRBV19
clone size: .
CDR3 protein: CASSIGREQFF
CDR3 DNA: TGTGCCAGTAGTATTGGTAGGGAGCAGTTCTTC

D gene: .
J gene: TRBJ2-3
V gene: TRBV27
clone size: .
CDR3 protein: CASSLMGPSATQYF
CDR3 DNA: TGTGCCAGCAGTTTAATGGGACCGAGCGCTACGCAGTATTTT

D gene: .
J gene: TRBJ2-1
V gene: TRBV5-4
clone size: .
CDR3 protein: CASSLAAANNEQFF
CDR3 DNA: TGTGCCAGCAGCTTGGCCGCAGCAAACAATGAGCAGTTCTTC

D gene: .
J gene: TRBJ2-5
V gene: TRBV28
clone size: .
CDR3 protein: CASSAATRGWEETQYF
CDR3 DNA: TGTGCCAGCAGCGCCGCGACTAGGGGGTGGGAGGAGACCCAGTACTTC

D gene: TRBD2
J gene: TRBJ2-5
V gene: TRBV14
clone size: .
CDR3 protein: CASSLIITRELETQYF
CDR3 DNA: TGTGCCAGCAGCCTTATCATTACGCGGGAGCTGGAGACCCAGTACTTC

D gene: TRBD2
J gene: TRBJ2-1
V gene: TRBV27
clone size: few
CDR3 protein: CASREYSGRADNEQFF
CDR3 DNA: TGTGCCAGCAGGGAGTATAGCGGGAGGGCCGACAATGAGCAGTTCTTC

D gene: .
J gene: TRBJ2-3
V gene: TRBV6-1
clone size: .
CDR3 protein: CASDTGYPDTQYF
CDR3 DNA: TGTGCCAGCGACACAGGGTACCCAGATACGCAGTATTTT

D gene: .
J gene: TRBJ1-2
V gene: TRBV7-2
clone size: .
CDR3 protein: CASSAGTANYGYTF
CDR3 DNA: TGTGCCAGCAGCGCAGGGACCGCTAACTATGGCTACACCTTC

D gene: TRBD1
J gene: TRBJ2-5
V gene: TRBV4-3
clone size: .
CDR3 protein: CASSQDGTGRETQYF
CDR3 DNA: TGCGCCAGCAGCCAAGATGGGACAGGGAGGGAGACCCAGTACTTC

D gene: TRBD2
J gene: TRBJ2-7
V gene: TRBV5-1
clone size: .
CDR3 protein: CASSLVAGHSYEQYF
CDR3 DNA: TGCGCCAGCAGCTTGGTAGCGGGCCACTCCTACGAGCAGTACTTC

D gene: TRBD2
J gene: TRBJ2-1
V gene: TRBV28
clone size: few
CDR3 protein: CASSISGAGAYNEQFF
CDR3 DNA: TGTGCCAGCAGTATATCCGGAGCGGGGGCCTACAATGAGCAGTTCTTC

D gene: TRBD2
J gene: TRBJ2-1
V gene: TRBV2
clone size: .
CDR3 protein: CASTGRVEQFF
CDR3 DNA: TGTGCCAGCACCGGGAGGGTTGAGCAGTTCTTC

D gene: .
J gene: TRBJ1-1
V gene: TRBV11-2
clone size: .
CDR3 protein: CASSQWAEAFF
CDR3 DNA: TGTGCCAGCAGCCAGTGGGCTGAAGCTTTCTTT

D gene: .
J gene: TRBJ2-5
V gene: TRBV7-2
clone size: .
CDR3 protein: CASSLLRHAGETQYF
CDR3 DNA: TGTGCCAGCAGCTTACTCAGACATGCGGGAGAGACCCAGTACTTC

D gene: TRBD2
J gene: TRBJ2-4
V gene: TRBV6-1
clone size: .
CDR3 protein: CASSESLAGKNIQYF
CDR3 DNA: TGTGCCAGCAGTGAGTCTCTAGCGGGGAAAAACATTCAGTACTTC

D gene: .
J gene: TRBJ2-7
V gene: TRBV5-4
clone size: once
CDR3 protein: CASSLDGDPYEQYF
CDR3 DNA: TGTGCCAGCAGCTTGGATGGTGACCCCTACGAGCAGTACTTC

D gene: TRBD2
J gene: TRBJ2-2
V gene: TRBV9
clone size: .
CDR3 protein: CASSVASGTYTGELFF
CDR3 DNA: TGTGCCAGCAGCGTAGCTAGCGGGACGTACACCGGGGAGCTGTTTTTT

D gene: TRBD2
J gene: TRBJ2-7
V gene: TRBV10-3
clone size: few
CDR3 protein: CAISGGAGGLGEQYF
CDR3 DNA: TGTGCCATCAGTGGAGGTGCGGGAGGGCTAGGGGAGCAGTACTTC

D gene: TRBD2
J gene: TRBJ2-1
V gene: TRBV7-9
clone size: .
CDR3 protein: CASSLGLAGLYNEQFF
CDR3 DNA: TGTGCCAGCAGCCTAGGACTAGCGGGGTTATACAATGAGCAGTTCTTC

D gene: .
J gene: TRBJ1-3
V gene: TRBV6-5
clone size: .
CDR3 protein: CASSYSKGHGNTIYF
CDR3 DNA: TGTGCCAGCAGTTACTCGAAGGGTCACGGAAACACCATATATTTT

D gene: TRBD2
J gene: TRBJ2-1
V gene: TRBV6-4
clone size: .
CDR3 protein: CASSAELAGQQFF
CDR3 DNA: TGTGCCAGCAGTGCAGAACTAGCGGGGCAGCAGTTCTTC

D gene: .
J gene: TRBJ2-3
V gene: TRBV5-1
clone size: few
CDR3 protein: CASSLDRDSTDTQYF
CDR3 DNA: TGCGCCAGCAGCTTGGACAGGGACAGCACAGATACGCAGTATTTT

D gene: TRBD2
J gene: TRBJ2-7
V gene: TRBV7-2
clone size: .
CDR3 protein: CASSLDGLAGDKDF
CDR3 DNA: TGTGCCAGCAGCTTAGACGGACTAGCGGGAGACAAAGACTTC

D gene: .
J gene: TRBJ2-3
V gene: TRBV25-1
clone size: once
CDR3 protein: CASIASPTDTQYF
CDR3 DNA: TGTGCCAGCATAGCGTCCCCCACAGATACGCAGTATTTT

D gene: TRBD2
J gene: TRBJ2-5
V gene: TRBV9
clone size: .
CDR3 protein: CASSVVASSGRPGETQYF
CDR3 DNA: TGTGCCAGCAGCGTAGTGGCGTCTAGCGGGAGACCGGGTGAGACCCAGTACTTC

D gene: TRBD1
J gene: TRBJ1-3
V gene: TRBV4-3
clone size: .
CDR3 protein: CASSPNRTGGGSRSGSGNTIYF
CDR3 DNA: TGCGCCAGCAGCCCAAACCGGACAGGGGGGGGTTCAAGGTCTGGCTCTGGAAACACCATATATTTT